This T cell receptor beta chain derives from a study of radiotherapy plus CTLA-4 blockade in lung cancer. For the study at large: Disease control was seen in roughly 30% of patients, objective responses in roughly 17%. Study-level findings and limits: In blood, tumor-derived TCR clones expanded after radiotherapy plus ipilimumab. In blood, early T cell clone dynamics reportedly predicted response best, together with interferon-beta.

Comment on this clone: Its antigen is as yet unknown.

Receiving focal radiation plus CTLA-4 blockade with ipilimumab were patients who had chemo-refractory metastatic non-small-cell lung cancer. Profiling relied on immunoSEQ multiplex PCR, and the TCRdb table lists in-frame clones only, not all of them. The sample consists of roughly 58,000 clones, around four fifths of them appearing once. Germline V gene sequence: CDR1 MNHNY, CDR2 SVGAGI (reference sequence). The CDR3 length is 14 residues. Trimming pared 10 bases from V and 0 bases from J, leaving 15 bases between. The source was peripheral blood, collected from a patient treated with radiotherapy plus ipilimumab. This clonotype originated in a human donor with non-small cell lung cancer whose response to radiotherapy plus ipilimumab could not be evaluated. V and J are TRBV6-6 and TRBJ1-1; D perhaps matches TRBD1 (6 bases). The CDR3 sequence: CATRPTGVNTEAFF. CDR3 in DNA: TGTGCCACCAGGCCGACAGGAGTGAACACTGAAGCTTTCTTT.